Below, 21 T cell receptor beta chains from the same sample are listed, as sequenced in a study of blood T cell repertoires in COVID-19. TCRdb keeps only in-frame clones here, not all; method: immunoSEQ multiplex PCR. This table holds 300,000 to 350,000 clones, about 91% found once. The source material was peripheral blood. These receptors were taken from a woman in her 30s with COVID-19, enrolled during active disease.

The chain recombines TRBV5-1 with TRBJ2-2; D possibly corresponds to TRBD1 (5 bases). CDR1 SGHRS and CDR2 YFSETQ come from the germline V gene. CDR3 length: 15 residues. V was cut by 4 bases and J by 0 bases, with 10 bases left in between. CDR3 DNA: TGCGCCAGCAGCGCTGACAGCACGAACACCGGGGAGCTGTTTTTT. Its protein product is CASSADSTNTGELFF.

The chain is built from TRBV5-4 and TRBJ1-2; D is perhaps TRBD1 (5 bases). With 2 bases removed from V and 8 bases from J, the gap between germline ends came to 7 bases. From germline, CDR1 is SGHNT and CDR2 YYREEE (reference sequence). This CDR3 is 11 amino acids long. The CDR3 DNA sequence: TGTGCCAGCAGCTTCACAGGCGGCTACACCTTC. It specifies CASSFTGGYTF.

V and J are TRBV6-5 and TRBJ2-3; TRBD2 matches 7 bases. The CDR3 runs 14 residues. V shed 7 bases and J 2 bases; nucleotides not matched to a gene: 6. CDR1 and CDR2 (germline): MNHEY, SVGAGI. The CDR3 coding sequence is TGTGCCAGCAACGGCGGGAGCCACACAGATACGCAGTATTTT. Amino acid sequence: CASNGGSHTDTQYF.

The genes are TRBV5-4 and TRBJ2-7; TRBD1 aligns across 10 bases. Germline CDR1 reads SGHNT; CDR2 reads YYREEE (reference sequence). Germline trimming cut 4 bases from V and 6 bases from J; bases unmatched to any gene: 7. This CDR3 comprises 14 residues. CDR3 coding DNA: TGTGCCAGCAGCCCGGGACAGGGGAAAGTCGAGCAGTACTTC. Translation gives CASSPGQGKVEQYF.

This chain uses TRBV5-1 with TRBJ2-1, with D possibly called TRBD1 or TRBD2 (6 bases each). Trimming left V 4 bases short and J 2 bases short, with 13 bases between. The germline V gene has CDR1 SGHRS and CDR2 YFSETQ. The CDR3 has 15 residues. CDR3 sequence: CASSVGAGTYNEQFF. The CDR3 DNA sequence: TGCGCCAGCAGCGTGGGGGCGGGAACCTACAATGAGCAGTTCTTC.

The chain joins TRBV7-9 to TRBJ2-5, with 8 bases identical to TRBD1. After removal of 5 bases from V and 4 bases from J, the junction contained 9 bases not matched to a gene. Germline V CDR1 and CDR2: SEHNR, FQNEAQ (reference sequence). CDR3 length equals 15 residues. CDR3 in amino acids: CASSRIQGGGETQYF. As DNA, the CDR3 is TGTGCCAGCAGCCGAATACAGGGGGGAGGAGAGACCCAGTACTTC.

The chain joins TRBV29-1 to TRBJ2-6, with 11 bases aligning to TRBD2. The CDR3 spans 15 residues. Germline values: CDR1 SQVTM, CDR2 ANQGSEA. After removal of 6 bases from V and 2 bases from J, the junction contained 3 bases not matched to a gene. The CDR3 sequence: CSVLAGGTGANVLTF. CDR3 nucleotides: TGCAGCGTCCTAGCGGGGGGCACTGGGGCCAACGTCCTGACTTTC.

The chain joins TRBV27 to TRBJ2-7; no firm D call. The V end was cut by 5 bases, the J end by 6 bases, with 11 bases between. Germline CDR1 reads MNHEY; CDR2 reads SMNVEV (reference sequence). The CDR3 sequence is 12 residues long. CDR3 nucleotides: TGTGCCAGCAGTGGAGTACGCGCCGAGCAGTACTTC. It specifies CASSGVRAEQYF.

This clone was detected only once. V usage is TRBV3-1 (or the pseudogene TRBV3-2) and J usage is TRBJ1-6; TRBD1 matches 7 bases. V lost 4 bases to trimming and J lost 5 bases; unmatched junction nucleotides: 5. CDR1 is LGHDT, CDR2 YNNKEL, per germline (reference sequence). This CDR3 has 15 residues. In DNA, the CDR3 is TGTGCCAGCAGCCCCCGACAGGGAAATAATTCACCCCTCCACTTT. This gives the protein CASSPRQGNNSPLHF.

CDR3 residues: CASTTQGGPYGYTF. The DNA of the CDR3 is TGTGCCAGCACCACCCAGGGAGGACCCTACGGCTACACCTTC. The chain is built from TRBV7-9 and TRBJ1-2; perhaps TRBD1 as D (5 bases). CDR1 is SEHNR, CDR2 FQNEAQ, per germline (reference sequence). V lost 7 bases and J 8 bases, leaving 20 bases between the germline ends. The CDR3 loop spans 14 amino acids.

The CDR3 region is CASSISGYRSYNEQFF. CDR3 bases: TGTGCCAGCAGCATTAGCGGATACCGCTCCTACAATGAGCAGTTCTTC. This rearrangement joins TRBV6-4 to TRBJ2-1; tentatively, D is TRBD2 (6 bases). V was cut by 6 bases and J by 0 bases, with 15 bases left in between. This CDR3 comprises 16 residues. CDR1 is MRHNA, CDR2 SNTAGT, per germline.

V is TRBV6-5 and J is TRBJ2-7; 9 nucleotides agree with TRBD2. The germline gives CDR1 MNHEY, CDR2 SVGAGI. This CDR3 is 13 amino acids long. Trimming took 8 bases from V and 3 from J; bases not matched to a gene: 5. CDR3 loop: CASAGGEYYEQYV. CDR3 in DNA: TGTGCCAGCGCGGGGGGGGAGTACTACGAGCAGTACGTC.

The V call is TRBV15, the J call TRBJ1-4; 7 nucleotides agree with TRBD1. Per the germline V gene, CDR1 is LNHNV and CDR2 is YYDKDF (reference sequence). The CDR3 spans 15 residues. The ends lost 1 base at V and 8 bases at J; junction bases unmatched: 7. The CDR3 spells CATSRVRTGEEKLFF. In nucleotides, the CDR3 is TGTGCCACCAGCAGAGTACGAACAGGGGAGGAAAAACTGTTTTTT.

The chain uses TRBV5-1 and TRBJ1-1, with D unclear. The CDR3 is 15 residues long. Germline loops: CDR1 SGHRS, CDR2 YFSETQ. Trimming cost V 0 bases and J 7 bases, with 16 bases left between them. The CDR3 coding sequence is TGCGCCAGCAGCTTGGGACATGTAGGCCCCTTTGAAGCTTTCTTT. Its translation is CASSLGHVGPFEAFF.

The rearrangement uses TRBV6-5 and TRBJ2-1, with D perhaps matching TRBD2 (5 bases). Germline V lookup: CDR1 MNHEY, CDR2 SVGAGI. V lost 0 bases to trimming and J lost 12 bases, with 12 bases between them. The CDR3 extends over 13 amino acids. DNA for the CDR3: TGTGCCAGCAGTTACTCGGGAGCCCCCGGGCAGTTCTTC. Protein product: CASSYSGAPGQFF.

The chain links TRBV9 to TRBJ2-5, with a tentative D call TRBD1 (7 bases). The CDR3 runs 14 residues. Per germline, CDR1 SGDLS and CDR2 YYNGEE. Trimming cost V 3 bases and J 4 bases, with 13 bases left between them. CDR3 amino acids: CASSASGGIETQYF. CDR3 bases: TGTGCCAGCAGCGCCTCAGGGGGGATAGAGACCCAGTACTTC.

The genes are TRBV19 and TRBJ1-3, with TRBD1 matching 9 bases. The CDR3 length is 16 residues. J gave up 8 bases and V 6 bases, and 14 bases lay outside the gene matches. Germline loops: CDR1 LNHDA, CDR2 SQIVND (reference sequence). The CDR3 reads CASSLRTGGLTDTIYF. Written as DNA, the CDR3 is TGTGCCAGTAGCCTACGAACAGGGGGCTTAACGGACACCATATATTTT.

J is TRBJ1-2 and V is TRBV19, with 8 positions matching TRBD1. This CDR3 contains 15 residues. The ends lost 5 bases at V and 4 bases at J; junction bases unmatched: 9. Germline V gene sequence: CDR1 LNHDA, CDR2 SQIVND (reference sequence). DNA for the CDR3: TGTGCCAGTAGTGGGTCTAGGACAGGGCCCTATGGCTACACCTTC. Translating it yields CASSGSRTGPYGYTF.

About this clone: Different DNA sequences within this sample yield the same CDR3. V is TRBV29-1 and J is TRBJ1-2; TRBD1 agrees at 7 bases. This CDR3 contains 12 residues. Germline trimming cut 6 bases from V and 4 bases from J; bases unmatched to any gene: 5. Germline loops: CDR1 SQVTM, CDR2 ANQGSEA. CDR3 DNA sequence: TGCAGCGTGGGGGGACAGCCCTATGGCTACACCTTC. It specifies CSVGGQPYGYTF.

CDR3 loop: CASTPRGALSYNEQFF. Here the CDR3 DNA reads TGTGCCAGCACCCCCCGGGGAGCCCTCTCCTACAATGAGCAGTTCTTC. The J gene is TRBJ2-1, the V gene TRBV5-4; D may be TRBD2 (5 bases). The germline gives CDR1 SGHNT, CDR2 YYREEE (reference sequence). The V gene lost 6 bases and the J gene lost 0 bases, with 16 bases spanning the gap. This CDR3 is 16 amino acids long. The full variable domain, in which reference TRBV5-4 and TRBJ2-1 provide the parts outside the CDR3, is ETGVTQSPTHLIKTRGQQVTLRCSSQSGHNTVSWYQQALGQGPQFIFQYYREEENGRGNFPPRFSGLQFPNYSSELNVNALELDDSALYLCASTPRGALSYNEQFFGPGTRLTVL.

This clone was seen more than once but under ten times. The chain has TRBV19 and TRBJ1-4; 9 positions agree with TRBD1. V was pared by 6 bases and J by 8 bases, with 10 bases of the junction left unmatched. Germline CDR1 and CDR2: LNHDA and SQIVND (reference sequence). The CDR3 has 15 amino acids. As DNA, the CDR3 is TGTGCCAGTAGAAACGCCGGGACAGGGAACGAAAAACTGTTTTTT. It specifies CASRNAGTGNEKLFF.